This TCR beta chain was sequenced during a study of T cell repertoires in chronic hepatitis B (dated by TCRdb to about 2019). Comments on this clone: Its target antigen remains unknown. The input lacks base qualities; no much larger clone sits a single base away.

Receptor libraries were prepared by the immunoSEQ multiplex PCR assay. Not all clones reach the TCRdb copy of this immuneACCESS table, which keeps in-frame sequences only. Checked studies attribute under half of the gap to unresolved V genes and leave the rest unexplained. This sample holds about 600 clones; 78% were observed only once. The ten largest clonotypes hold more than 15% of the sample. Input material: total CD8+ T cells from PBMCs. The source is a human donor with chronic hepatitis B virus infection.

The DNA is TGTGCCAGCAGCTTGGCCGGGATCATGAACACTGAAGCTTTCTTT. Its protein reads: CASSLAGIMNTEAFF. The sequence joins TRBV5-6 to TRBJ1-1, with no confidently assigned D gene. The CDR3 holds 15 amino acids from the cysteine to the phenylalanine. The CDR3 DNA has 45 bases and is translated from base 1. The junction shows trimming of 0 bases on V and 0 bases on J, plus 9 bases between the germline ends. CDR1 and CDR2 are read off the germline V gene as SGHDT and YYEEEE.